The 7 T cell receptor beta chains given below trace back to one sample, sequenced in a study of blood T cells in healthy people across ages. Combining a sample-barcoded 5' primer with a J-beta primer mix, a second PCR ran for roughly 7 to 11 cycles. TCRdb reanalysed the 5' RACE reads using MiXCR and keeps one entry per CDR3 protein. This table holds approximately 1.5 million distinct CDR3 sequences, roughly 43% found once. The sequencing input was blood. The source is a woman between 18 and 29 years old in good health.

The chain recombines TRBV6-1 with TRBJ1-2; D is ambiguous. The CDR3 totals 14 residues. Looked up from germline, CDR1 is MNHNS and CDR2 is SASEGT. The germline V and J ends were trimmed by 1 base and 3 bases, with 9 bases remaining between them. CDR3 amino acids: CASSEGPADYGYTF. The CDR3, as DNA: TGTGCCAGCAGTGAAGGACCGGCGGACTATGGCTACACCTTC.

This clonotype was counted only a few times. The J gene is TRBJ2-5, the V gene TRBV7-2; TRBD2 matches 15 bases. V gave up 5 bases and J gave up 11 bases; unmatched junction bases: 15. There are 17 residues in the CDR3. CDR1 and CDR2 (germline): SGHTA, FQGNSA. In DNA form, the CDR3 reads TGTGCCAGCAGCCCTGGACTAGCGGGGGGGCATAGGAGTGAGCAGTACTTC. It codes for CASSPGLAGGHRSEQYF. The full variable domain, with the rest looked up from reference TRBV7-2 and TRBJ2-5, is GAGVSQSPSNKVTEKGKDVELRCDPISGHTALYWYRQSLGQGLEFLIYFQGNSAPDKSGLPSDRFSAERTGGSVSTLTIQRTQQEDSAVYLCASSPGLAGGHRSEQYFGPGTRLLVL.

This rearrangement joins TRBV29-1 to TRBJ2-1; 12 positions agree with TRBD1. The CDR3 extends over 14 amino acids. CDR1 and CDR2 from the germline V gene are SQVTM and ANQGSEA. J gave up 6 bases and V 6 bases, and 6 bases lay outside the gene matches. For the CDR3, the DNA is TGCAGCGTGGAGGGGACAGGGGGCTTCAATGAGCAGTTCTTC. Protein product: CSVEGTGGFNEQFF.

This CDR3 reads CASSFWSTNEKLFF. CDR3 nucleotide sequence: TGTGCCAGCAGCTTCTGGTCAACTAATGAAAAACTGTTTTTT. The chain recombines TRBV7-9 with TRBJ1-4; unclear D gene. The CDR3 is 14 amino acids. V was shortened by 3 bases and J by 0 bases, with 5 bases between the two germline ends. Looked up from germline, CDR1 is SEHNR and CDR2 is FQNEAQ (reference sequence). Looking up the rest from reference TRBV7-9 and TRBJ1-4 gives the full variable domain: DTGVSQNPRHKITKRGQNVTFRCDPISEHNRLYWYRQTLGQGPEFLTYFQNEAQLEKSRLLSDRFSAERPKGSFSTLEIQRTEQGDSAMYLCASSFWSTNEKLFFGSGTQLSVL.

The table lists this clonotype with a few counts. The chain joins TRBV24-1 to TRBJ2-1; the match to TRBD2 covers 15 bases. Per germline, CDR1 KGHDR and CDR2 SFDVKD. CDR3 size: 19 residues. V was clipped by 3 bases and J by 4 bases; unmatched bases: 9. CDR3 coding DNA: TGTGCCACCAGTGATCCCGGGACTAGCGGGAGGAGGGGTTACAATGAGCAGTTCTTC. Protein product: CATSDPGTSGRRGYNEQFF.

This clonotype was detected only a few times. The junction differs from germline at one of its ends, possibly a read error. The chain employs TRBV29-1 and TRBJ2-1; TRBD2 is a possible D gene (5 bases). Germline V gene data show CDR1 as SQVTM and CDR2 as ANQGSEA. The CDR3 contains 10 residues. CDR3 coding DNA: TGTAGCGTCGACGGGAATGAGCAGTTCTTC. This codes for CSVDGNEQFF.

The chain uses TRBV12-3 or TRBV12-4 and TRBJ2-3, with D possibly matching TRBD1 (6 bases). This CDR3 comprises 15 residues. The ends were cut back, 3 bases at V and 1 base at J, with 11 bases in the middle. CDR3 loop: CASSFRRGGTDTQYF. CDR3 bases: TGTGCCAGCAGTTTTCGCAGGGGCGGCACAGATACGCAGTATTTT.